This T cell receptor beta chain stems from a study of vaccination and CD4 T cells after COVID-19. About the study: Convalescent individuals numbered four females and six males, two being Hispanic. The authors gave control cultures a CEFX pool, an HIV-1 Nef pool, or no peptide. Post-vaccine specimens were obtained a median about 73 days after dose two (range 14 to 241).

With the Oncomine TCR Beta short-read assay, DNA from cultured CD4+ T cells was sequenced. In TCRdb, the PCR reads were re-called with MiXCR into one record per CDR3 protein. The sample includes 20,000 to 25,000 distinct CDR3 sequences, about two fifths of them seen just once. The CDR3 extends over 14 amino acids. Trimming pared 4 bases from V and 0 bases from J, leaving 7 bases between. Germline V CDR1 and CDR2: MNHEY, SVGAGI. Details on this clonotype: The antigen is undetermined.

The treatment: roughly nine-day PBMC culture with coronavirus spike peptide pools or control peptides (ViraFEST assay). Material: CD4+ T cells from blood, cultured in vitro. The TCR sequence derives from a human donor who had recovered from COVID-19. This chain uses TRBV6-5 with TRBJ1-3, with no clear D. CDR3 amino acids: CASSSPISGNTIYF. CDR3 nucleotide sequence: TGTGCCAGCAGTTCTCCAATCTCTGGAAACACCATATATTTT.